The entry below gives a single T cell receptor beta chain sequence along with its context. This entry belongs to a study of blood T cell repertoires in COVID-19. The germline CDR1 and CDR2 sequences are LNHDA and SQIVND (reference sequence). The V end lost 3 bases, the J end lost 5 bases, and 11 bases lay between the germline ends. The CDR3 loop spans 13 amino acids. Sequencing used immunoSEQ multiplex PCR; TCRdb keeps in-frame clones, though not all of them. Of fewer than 250,000 clones in the sample, roughly 80% were seen once. The origin of this receptor is a woman aged 45-60 years with acute or convalescent COVID-19. Material for sequencing was peripheral blood. The V call is TRBV19, the J call TRBJ2-7, with D perhaps TRBD1 (6 bases). Here the CDR3 DNA reads TGTGCCAGTAGTATTACAGGGCTAAACGAGCAGTACTTC. It encodes CASSITGLNEQYF.